This is a list of T cell receptor beta chains from one sample in a study of blood T cell repertoires in COVID-19. Generated by immunoSEQ multiplex PCR, the TCRdb table keeps only in-frame clones and is missing some. The sample contains about 98,000 clones, approximately 84% of which appear only once. The sequenced material came from peripheral blood. These receptors originate from an elderly woman with acute or convalescent COVID-19. CDR3s include the opening cysteine and the closing phenylalanine or tryptophan. The D gene is left open where the match is weak. Rows give clone size only sometimes, using once, few, many, or a class for an expanded clone.

few | TRBJ1-4 | TRBV19 | NA | TGTGCCAGTAAGGGGATGGCAACTAATGAAAAACTGTTTTTT | CASKGMATNEKLFF
NA | TRBJ2-2 | TRBV7-3 | NA | TGTGCCAGCAGCTATAGGGGCTCCCCGAACACCGGGGAGCTGTTTTTT | CASSYRGSPNTGELFF
NA | TRBJ2-2 | TRBV4-3 | TRBD1 | TGCGCCAGCAGCCATGGACAGGCTATGAACACCGGGGAGCTGTTTTTT | CASSHGQAMNTGELFF
NA | TRBJ1-2 | TRBV28 | NA | TGTGCCAGCAGTTCGCAGGGGAGAGGCTACACCTTC | CASSSQGRGYTF
NA | TRBJ2-2 | TRBV5-1 | TRBD1 | TGCGCCAGCTTTAAGACAGGGGGTACCGGGGAGCTGTTTTTT | CASFKTGGTGELFF
NA | TRBJ2-1 | TRBV7-3 | NA | TGTGCCAGCAGCCGCTCCCTAGGCAATGAGCAGTTCTTC | CASSRSLGNEQFF
NA | TRBJ2-5 | TRBV2 | TRBD1 | TGTGCCAGCAGTGTGACAGGGGAAGGAGAGACCCAGTACTTC | CASSVTGEGETQYF
NA | TRBJ2-5 | TRBV20-1 | TRBD2 | TGCAGTGCTAGTCACCTAGCGGGGTACCCCGGGGCCCAGTACTTC | CSASHLAGYPGAQYF
NA | TRBJ1-3 | TRBV5-4 | NA | TGTGCCAGCAGCTTGGGGGGCACACTAAACTCTGGAAACACCATATATTTT | CASSLGGTLNSGNTIYF
NA | TRBJ1-6 | TRBV6-5 | NA | TGTGCCAGCAGCCCCACCCCCCCAGGTTCACCCCTCCACTTT | CASSPTPPGSPLHF
NA | TRBJ1-4 | TRBV19 | NA | TGTGCCAGTAGTATAGAAGTAAAGGGACTCGGCGAAAAACTGTTTTTT | CASSIEVKGLGEKLFF
NA | TRBJ1-5 | TRBV30 | NA | TGTGCCTGGAGGCCCGGGAGCCCCGGGGCGAGACAGCCCCAGCATTTT | CAWRPGSPGARQPQHF
NA | TRBJ2-1 | TRBV5-1 | NA | TGCGCCAGCAGACGGATAGCGGATTACAATGAGCAGTTCTTC | CASRRIADYNEQFF
NA | TRBJ2-3 | TRBV10-3 | TRBD2 | TGTGCCATCAGAAGGCGGGGGACCCCCACAGATACGCAGTATTTT | CAIRRRGTPTDTQYF
NA | TRBJ2-3 | TRBV5-1 | TRBD2 | TGCGCCAGCAGCTCGGGACTAGCGGGGACCACAGATACGCAGTATTTT | CASSSGLAGTTDTQYF
NA | TRBJ2-1 | TRBV18 | TRBD2 | TGTGCCAGCTCACCACCGACTAGCGGGGGGGCAGGCTACAATGAGCAGTTCTTC | CASSPPTSGGAGYNEQFF
NA | TRBJ1-3 | TRBV7-2 | NA | TGTGCCAGCAGCGCACAGGTGGGCTCTGGAAACACCATATATTTT | CASSAQVGSGNTIYF
NA | TRBJ1-6 | TRBV3-1/TRBV3-2 | NA | TGTGCCAGCAGCGGGGGGGGACGGCAGAGCTCCTATAATTCACCCCTCCACTTT | CASSGGGRQSSYNSPLHF
NA | TRBJ2-7 | TRBV7-2 | TRBD1 | TGTGCCAGCAGCCCACCGGGCGGGACAGGGCTTGTTTCCTACGAGCAGTACTTC | CASSPPGGTGLVSYEQYF
NA | TRBJ2-5 | TRBV28 | NA | TGTGCCAGCAGCCGACAGGAGCAAGAGACCCAGTACTTC | CASSRQEQETQYF
NA | TRBJ1-3 | TRBV18 | TRBD1 | TGTGCCAGCTCACCAAATATGGGACAGAAGAATTCTGGAAACACCATATATTTT | CASSPNMGQKNSGNTIYF
few | TRBJ1-5 | TRBV30 | NA | TGTGCCTGGAGTGCAGGGGCGGTCGATCAGCCCCAGCATTTT | CAWSAGAVDQPQHF
NA | TRBJ2-1 | TRBV11-2 | TRBD1 | TGTGCCAGCAGCACGAACCCGGGACAGCGCTCCTACAATGAGCAGTTCTTC | CASSTNPGQRSYNEQFF
NA | TRBJ1-4 | TRBV5-1 | TRBD1 | TGCGCCAGCAGCTCGGGACAGCTGGCAACTAATGAAAAACTGTTTTTT | CASSSGQLATNEKLFF
NA | TRBJ2-2 | TRBV6-5 | NA | TGTGCCAGCAGTTACGGCGGACAGAACACCGGGGAGCTGTTTTTT | CASSYGGQNTGELFF
NA | TRBJ1-6 | TRBV2 | NA | TGTGCCAGCAGTGTTCAGGCCCCTTTGACTTCACCCCTCCACTTT | CASSVQAPLTSPLHF
once | TRBJ1-4 | TRBV5-6 | NA | TGTGCCAGCAGTCAGGGGCGACAGAATGAAAAACTGTTTTTT | CASSQGRQNEKLFF
NA | TRBJ1-3 | TRBV7-6 | TRBD1 | TGTGCCAGCAGCCTGGGACAGGGAAGGTCTGGAAACACCATATATTTT | CASSLGQGRSGNTIYF
NA | TRBJ1-5 | TRBV19 | NA | TGTGCCAGTACCCTTTTAGGCCGACAGTATAGCAATCAGCCCCAGCATTTT | CASTLLGRQYSNQPQHF
NA | TRBJ2-3 | TRBV25-1 | TRBD1 | TGTGCCAGCAGTGTAACAGGGGCAGATACGCAGTATTTT | CASSVTGADTQYF
NA | TRBJ1-3 | TRBV7-8 | NA | TGTGCCAGCAGCTTAACGCCTTCTTCCCCCTCTAGCTCTGGAAACACCATATATTTT | CASSLTPSSPSSSGNTIYF
NA | TRBJ2-7 | TRBV7-2 | TRBD1 | TGTGCCAGCAGCTTGACCTCATTAGGACAGGTCAGCTCCTACGAGCAGTACTTC | CASSLTSLGQVSSYEQYF
NA | TRBJ1-1 | TRBV6-5 | TRBD1 | TGTGCCAGCAGTATAGGGACAGACCAAAACACTGAAGCTTTCTTT | CASSIGTDQNTEAFF
NA | TRBJ1-1 | TRBV27 | TRBD1 | TGTGCCATTTCGGACAGGGCCACTGAAGCTTTCTTT | CAISDRATEAFF
NA | TRBJ1-5 | TRBV6-2/TRBV6-3 | NA | TGTGCCAGCAGTCGTCAGATCAATCAGCCCCAGCATTTT | CASSRQINQPQHF
NA | TRBJ1-4 | TRBV5-1 | NA | TGCGCCAGCAGCTTGGAGGGGAAGGTCTGGGAAAAACTGTTTTTT | CASSLEGKVWEKLFF
NA | TRBJ1-6 | TRBV27 | NA | TGTGCCAGCAGGACAAGGTCCTATAATTCACCCCTCCACTTT | CASRTRSYNSPLHF
once | TRBJ1-6 | TRBV6-1 | NA | TGTGCCACCCAGGCGGGGGCCCGTAATTCACCCCTCCACTTT | CATQAGARNSPLHF
NA | TRBJ2-1 | TRBV18 | TRBD2 | TGTGCCAGCTCACCAACGGGGGGTCATTACAATGAGCAGTTCTTC | CASSPTGGHYNEQFF
NA | TRBJ1-2 | TRBV19 | NA | TGTGCCAGTAGTATAGGGGGCAGTATCTATGGCTACACCTTC | CASSIGGSIYGYTF
NA | TRBJ1-1 | TRBV7-9 | TRBD1 | TGTGCCAGCAGCCCGGGACAGGGGGGTGTTGGCACTGAAGCTTTCTTT | CASSPGQGGVGTEAFF
once | TRBJ1-1 | TRBV29-1 | NA | TGCAGCGTAGAGGGTGATAGGAACACTGAAGCTTTCTTT | CSVEGDRNTEAFF